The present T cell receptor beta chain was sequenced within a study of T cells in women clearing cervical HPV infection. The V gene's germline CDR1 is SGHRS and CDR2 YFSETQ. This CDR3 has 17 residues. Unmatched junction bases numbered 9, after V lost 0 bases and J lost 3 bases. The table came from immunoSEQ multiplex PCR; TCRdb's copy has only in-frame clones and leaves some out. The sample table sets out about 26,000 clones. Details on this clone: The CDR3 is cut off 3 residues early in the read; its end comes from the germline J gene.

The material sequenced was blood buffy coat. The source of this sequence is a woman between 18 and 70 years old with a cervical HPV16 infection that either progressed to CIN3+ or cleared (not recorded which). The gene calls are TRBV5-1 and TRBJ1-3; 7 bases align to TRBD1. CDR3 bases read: TGCGCCAGCAGCTTGGCGCCCGGGACAGCACTTGGAAACACC. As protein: CASSLAPGTALGNT. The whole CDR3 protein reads CASSLAPGTALGNTIYF.